This is a list of T cell receptor beta chains from one sample in a study of beta chain features in type 1 diabetes. Sequencing used immunoSEQ multiplex PCR; TCRdb keeps in-frame clones, though not all of them. This repertoire shows a few hundred thousand clones, less than 15% found once; its top ten account for about 0.02%. The sequenced sample consisted of naive CD4+ T cells from blood. These receptors all stem from a woman under 30 in good health. Both conserved end residues are part of each CDR3.

CDR3aa | v_gene
CSVGQHEAFF | TRBV29-1
CASGPLMGSNQPQHF | TRBV12-5
CASGLGGWYGYTF | TRBV27
CASSVATSGSRTGELFF | TRBV9
CSVGETSNSPLHF | TRBV29-1
CASSLAEPPNEQFF | TRBV7-3
CASSHPTGNEQFF | TRBV18
CASVTRNYEQYF | TRBV28
CATRDRATYEQYF | TRBV2
CAWSVLGEQYF | TRBV30
CASSLSESAHEQYF | TRBV7-2
CASSLGTGKETQYF | TRBV7-9
CARGLGSGNTIYF | TRBV30